What follows describes a single TCR beta chain. Its antigen is currently unknown. The primer mix had 60 Vbeta and 13 Jbeta primers. Method: immunoSEQ multiplex PCR; TCRdb's copy keeps in-frame clones and lacks some. The sample holds just under 65,000 clones, about four fifths seen once. This specimen comes from a study of cytomegalovirus exposure and HLA in healthy donors. Overall study findings and caveats: As a later analysis showed, several of the most significant clusters appeared to be linked to common viral pathogens.

This sequence was found in a young woman in good health and CMV-seronegative. The sequencing input was PBMCs.

CDR3 in DNA: TGTGCCAGCAGCTTACGGGGGGTAGGTCAGCCCCAGCATTTT. Translating gives CASSLRGVGQPQHF. The rearrangement joins TRBV7-2 to TRBJ1-5; D is possibly TRBD1 (5 bases). CDR3 length: 14 residues. Trimming shortened V by 2 bases and J by 6 bases, and 11 bases separated the two germline ends. Per germline, CDR1 SGHTA and CDR2 FQGNSA.